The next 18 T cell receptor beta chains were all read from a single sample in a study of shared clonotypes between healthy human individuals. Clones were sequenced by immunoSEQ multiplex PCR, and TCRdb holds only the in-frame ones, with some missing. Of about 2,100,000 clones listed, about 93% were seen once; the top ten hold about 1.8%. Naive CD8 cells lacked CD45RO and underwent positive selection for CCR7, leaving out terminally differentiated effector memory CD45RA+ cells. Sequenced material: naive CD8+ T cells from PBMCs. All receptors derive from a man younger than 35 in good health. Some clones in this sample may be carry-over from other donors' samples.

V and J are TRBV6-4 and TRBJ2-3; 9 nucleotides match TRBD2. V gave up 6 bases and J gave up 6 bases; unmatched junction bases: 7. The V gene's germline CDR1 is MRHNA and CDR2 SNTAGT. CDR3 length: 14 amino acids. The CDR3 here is CASRGGLAGDTQYF. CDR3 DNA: TGTGCCAGCAGGGGGGGACTAGCTGGGGATACGCAGTATTTT.

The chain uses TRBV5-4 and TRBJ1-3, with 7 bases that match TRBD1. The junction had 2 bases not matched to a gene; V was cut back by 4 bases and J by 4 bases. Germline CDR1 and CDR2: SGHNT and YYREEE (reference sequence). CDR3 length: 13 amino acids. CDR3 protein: CASSPDRGNTIYF. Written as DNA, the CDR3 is TGTGCCAGCAGCCCGGACAGGGGAAACACCATATATTTT.

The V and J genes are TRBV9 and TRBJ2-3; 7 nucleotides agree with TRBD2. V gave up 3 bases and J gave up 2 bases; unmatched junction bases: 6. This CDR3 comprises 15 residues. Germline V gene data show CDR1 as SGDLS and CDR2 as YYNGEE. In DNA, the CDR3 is TGTGCCAGCAGCGCTAGCGGCTATTACACAGATACGCAGTATTTT. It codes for CASSASGYYTDTQYF.

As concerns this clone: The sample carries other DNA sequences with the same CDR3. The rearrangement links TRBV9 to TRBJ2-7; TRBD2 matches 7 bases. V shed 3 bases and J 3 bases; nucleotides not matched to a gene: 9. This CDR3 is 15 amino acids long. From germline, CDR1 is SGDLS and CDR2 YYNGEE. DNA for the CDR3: TGTGCCAGCAGCGCCCGGGGGGAGATTAGCTACGAGCAGTACTTC. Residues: CASSARGEISYEQYF.

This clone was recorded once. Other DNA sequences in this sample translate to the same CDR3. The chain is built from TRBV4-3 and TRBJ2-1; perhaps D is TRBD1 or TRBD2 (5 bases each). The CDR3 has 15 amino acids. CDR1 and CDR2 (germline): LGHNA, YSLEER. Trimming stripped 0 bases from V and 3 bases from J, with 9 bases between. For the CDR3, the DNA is TGCGCCAGCAGCCAAGACTCTGGGGGCTACAATGAGCAGTTCTTC. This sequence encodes CASSQDSGGYNEQFF.

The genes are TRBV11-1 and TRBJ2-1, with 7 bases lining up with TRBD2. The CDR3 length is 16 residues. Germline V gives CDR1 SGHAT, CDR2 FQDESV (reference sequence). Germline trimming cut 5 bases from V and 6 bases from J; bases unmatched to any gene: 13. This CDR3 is CASSIDSGLVFNEQFF. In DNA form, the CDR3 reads TGTGCCAGCAGCATAGATAGCGGGTTAGTTTTCAATGAGCAGTTCTTC.

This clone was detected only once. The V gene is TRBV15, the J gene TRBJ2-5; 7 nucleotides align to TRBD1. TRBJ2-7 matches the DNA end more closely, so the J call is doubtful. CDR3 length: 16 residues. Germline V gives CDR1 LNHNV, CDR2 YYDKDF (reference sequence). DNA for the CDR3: TGTGCCACCAGCGCCAGAGGGGGCAGCGCATCCTACGAGCAGTACTTC. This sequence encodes CATSARGGSASYEQYF.

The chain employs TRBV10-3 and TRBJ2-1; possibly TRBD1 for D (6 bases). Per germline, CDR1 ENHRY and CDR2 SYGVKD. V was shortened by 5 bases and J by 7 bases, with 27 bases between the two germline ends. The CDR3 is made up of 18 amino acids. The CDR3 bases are TGTGCCATCAGTAACCGCGAAAGTACAGGGTATCTCGGGAATGAGCAGTTCTTC. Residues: CAISNRESTGYLGNEQFF.

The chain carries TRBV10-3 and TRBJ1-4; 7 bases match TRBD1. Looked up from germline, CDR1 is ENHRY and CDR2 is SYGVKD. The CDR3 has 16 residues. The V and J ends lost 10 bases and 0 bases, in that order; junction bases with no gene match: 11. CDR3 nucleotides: TGTGCCACCTCAACAGGGGAGGAGGCAACTAATGAAAAACTGTTTTTT. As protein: CATSTGEEATNEKLFF.

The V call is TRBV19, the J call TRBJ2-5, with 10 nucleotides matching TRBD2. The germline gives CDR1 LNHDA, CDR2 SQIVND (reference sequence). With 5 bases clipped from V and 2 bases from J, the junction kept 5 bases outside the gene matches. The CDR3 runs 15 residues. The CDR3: CASSRGTSEQETQYF. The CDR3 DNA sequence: TGTGCCAGTAGTCGAGGGACTAGCGAGCAAGAGACCCAGTACTTC.

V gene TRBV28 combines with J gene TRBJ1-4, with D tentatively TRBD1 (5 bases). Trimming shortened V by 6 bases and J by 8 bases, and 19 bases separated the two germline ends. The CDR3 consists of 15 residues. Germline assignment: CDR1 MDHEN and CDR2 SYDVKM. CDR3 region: CASSHQVWDAEKLFF. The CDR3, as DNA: TGTGCCAGCAGCCATCAGGTTTGGGACGCGGAAAAACTGTTTTTT.

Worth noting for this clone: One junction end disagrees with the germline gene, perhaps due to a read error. The CDR3 nucleotides read TGTGCCATCAGTTATGGGGCCGTTGGCAAAAACATTCAGTACTTC. Protein sequence: CAISYGAVGKNIQYF. V and J are TRBV28 and TRBJ2-4, with D possibly matching TRBD1 (5 bases). The CDR3 extends over 15 amino acids. Germline CDR1 and CDR2: MDHEN and SYDVKM.

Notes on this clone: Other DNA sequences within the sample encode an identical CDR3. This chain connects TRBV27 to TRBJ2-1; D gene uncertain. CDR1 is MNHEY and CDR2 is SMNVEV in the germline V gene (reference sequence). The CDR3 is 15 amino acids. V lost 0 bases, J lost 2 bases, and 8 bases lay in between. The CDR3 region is CASSLSGLAYNEQFF. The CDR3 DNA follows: TGTGCCAGCAGTTTATCAGGCCTAGCCTACAATGAGCAGTTCTTC.

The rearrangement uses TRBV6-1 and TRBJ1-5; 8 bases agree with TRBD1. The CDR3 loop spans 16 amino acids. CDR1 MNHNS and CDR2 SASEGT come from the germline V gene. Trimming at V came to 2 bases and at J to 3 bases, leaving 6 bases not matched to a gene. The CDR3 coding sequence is TGTGCCAGCAGTGAAATCGGCAGGGGGCTCAATCAGCCCCAGCATTTT. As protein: CASSEIGRGLNQPQHF.

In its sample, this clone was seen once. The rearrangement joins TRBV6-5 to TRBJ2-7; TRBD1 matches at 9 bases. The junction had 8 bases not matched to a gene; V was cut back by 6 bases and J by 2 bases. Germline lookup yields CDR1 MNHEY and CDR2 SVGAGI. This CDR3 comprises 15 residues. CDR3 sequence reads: CASREGQGITYEQYF. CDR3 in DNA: TGTGCCAGCAGGGAGGGACAGGGTATAACCTACGAGCAGTACTTC.

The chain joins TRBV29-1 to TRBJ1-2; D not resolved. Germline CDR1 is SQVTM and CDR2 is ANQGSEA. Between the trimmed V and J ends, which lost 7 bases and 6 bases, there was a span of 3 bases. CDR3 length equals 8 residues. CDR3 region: CSADGYTF. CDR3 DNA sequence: TGCAGCGCGGATGGCTACACCTTC. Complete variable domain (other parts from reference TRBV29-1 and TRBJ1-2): SAVISQKPSRDICQRGTSLTIQCQVDSQVTMMFWYRQQPGQSLTLIATANQGSEATYESGFVIDKFPISRPNLTFSTLTVSNMSPEDSSIYLCSADGYTFGSGTRLTVV.

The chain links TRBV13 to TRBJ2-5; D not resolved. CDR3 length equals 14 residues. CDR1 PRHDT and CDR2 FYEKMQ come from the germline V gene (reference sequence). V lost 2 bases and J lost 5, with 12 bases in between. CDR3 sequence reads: CASSLRVRRETQYF. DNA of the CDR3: TGTGCCAGCAGCTTAAGGGTCAGACGGGAGACCCAGTACTTC.

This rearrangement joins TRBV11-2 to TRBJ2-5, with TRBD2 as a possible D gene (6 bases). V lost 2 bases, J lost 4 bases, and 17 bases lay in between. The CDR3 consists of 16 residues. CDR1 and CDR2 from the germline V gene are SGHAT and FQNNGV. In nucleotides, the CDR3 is TGTGCCAGCAGCTTATTAAGTGGGAGGCCCGGAGAGACCCAGTACTTC. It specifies CASSLLSGRPGETQYF.